The clone carrying this T cell receptor beta chain was recorded at least ten times. This sample was taken from a study of T-cell reconstitution after alpha-beta-depleted transplantation in children. Unique molecular identifiers were used to barcode this TCRbeta library. A single record per CDR3 protein comes from TCRdb applying MiXCR to the PCR reads. The table includes about 420,000 distinct CDR3 sequences, 11% detected once. This clonotype originated in a human donor who donated a stem cell graft to a child with acute myeloid leukemia. The sample here was PBMCs from the stem cell graft donor, taken from the stem cell graft.

CDR3 coding DNA: TGTGCCAGCAGCTTGGGGGGAGCGGGATATGAAAAACTGTTTTTT. This gives the protein CASSLGGAGYEKLFF. The chain employs TRBV13 and TRBJ1-4, with a possible D match to TRBD1 (5 bases). The CDR3 runs 15 residues. The ends were cut back, 3 bases at V and 6 bases at J, with 14 bases in the middle. Germline CDR1 PRHDT, CDR2 FYEKMQ (reference sequence).